The TCR beta chain described here comes from a study of post-analysis software for immune sequencing data. At the level of the study: Progressive-relapsing, secondary progressive and relapsing-remitting multiple sclerosis were among the disease courses included. Findings and caveats of the study: Samples sharing a preparation batch grouped tightly together when assessed by F measure. Four to six TRBV segments, including TRBV5-6, TRBV5-1 and TRBV20-1, were more frequent in patients than controls. When compared against controls, multiple sclerosis patients showed significantly lower normalized Chao1 diversity.

Looked up from germline, CDR1 is DFQATT and CDR2 is SNEGSKA (reference sequence). The CDR3 loop spans 13 amino acids. Note on this clonotype: Its target is not known. Compared with germline, one end of the junction differs, possibly owing to a read error.

TCR beta cDNA libraries had unique molecular identifiers. TCRdb re-analysed the PCR reads in MiXCR, keeping a single row per CDR3 protein. The table shows fewer than 850,000 distinct CDR3 sequences, with 25% to 30% occurring only once. The sample was blood. The V and J genes are TRBV20-1 and TRBJ2-7; D may be TRBD2 (5 bases). This clonotype originated in a girl aged 5-17 years with multiple sclerosis. DNA for the CDR3: TGCAGTGCCTCACGGGCGGGCTTATACGACCAGTACTTC. Translated, it gives CSASRAGLYDQYF.